The sample holds many counts of the clone carrying this T cell receptor beta chain. TCR beta CDR3 regions were amplified from RNA. A first-round RT-PCR of the TCR CDR3 used the HTBI primer set. TCRdb itself ran the multiplex PCR reads through MiXCR, one entry per CDR3 protein. The table has about 380,000 distinct CDR3 sequences, roughly 15% seen once. The sample belongs to a study of T cells in Graves' hyperthyroidism and ophthalmopathy. The CDR3 runs 13 residues. CDR1 is SEHNR, CDR2 FQNEAQ, per germline (reference sequence). The germline V and J ends were trimmed by 5 bases and 6 bases, with 14 bases remaining between them.

The genes are TRBV7-9 and TRBJ2-7; D ambiguous. Sequencing input: blood. The receptor comes from a woman in her thirties with Graves' ophthalmopathy. The DNA for the CDR3 is TGTGCCAGCAGCCCCCTAGTAGCTGGCGAGCAGTACTTC. This translates into CASSPLVAGEQYF.